This T cell receptor beta chain was captured by sequencing in a study of neurological immune-mediated disorders. This clonotype was seen ten or more times. Its antigen remains unidentified. Germline V lookup: CDR1 DFQATT, CDR2 SNEGSKA (reference sequence). Trimming pared 5 bases from V and 5 bases from J, leaving 16 bases between. This CDR3 is 13 amino acids long. Overall study findings and caveats: Falling below healthy controls, multiple sclerosis showed the least TCR clonal expansion, while HTLV-1-associated myelopathy showed the most. No CDR3 amino acid sequences recurred among expanded clones across subjects, suggesting private repertoires in all groups.

cDNA was made by 5'RACE with 10-nucleotide random UMIs. TCRdb analysed the 5' RACE reads with MiXCR anew, one entry per CDR3 protein. The sample holds about 44,000 distinct CDR3 sequences, 20% to 25% seen once. The sample's time point: technical triplicate 3. 2 million unsorted PBMCs were stored in RNAlater at -80 °C before RNA extraction. The sample consisted of PBMCs. This receptor was taken from a man aged 55 to 69 with HTLV-1-associated myelopathy (HAM/TSP). The chain uses TRBV20-1 and TRBJ2-7, with a tentative D call TRBD1 (6 bases). The CDR3 nucleotides read TGCAGTGCTTGGGCCAGGGGTGCCCACGAGCAGTACTTC. Translated: CSAWARGAHEQYF.